This T cell receptor beta chain was captured by sequencing in a study of T cells in Graves' hyperthyroidism and ophthalmopathy. Study overall: The initial diagnosis was the point when peripheral blood was collected, ahead of any treatment. General observations from the study: Ophthalmopathy was told apart from stable hyperthyroidism by a 13 V-J model.

In the case of this clonotype: What it recognizes is unknown.

The CDR3 sequence is 13 residues long. Germline loops: CDR1 ENHRY, CDR2 SYGVKD. The V end was cut by 7 bases, the J end by 2 bases, with 12 bases between. There were TCR beta CDR3 regions amplified from RNA transcripts. The primer set for the first-round RT-PCR of the TCR CDR3 was HTBI. TCRdb recomputed calls from the multiplex PCR reads with MiXCR, one row per CDR3 protein. This sample yields 300,000 to 350,000 distinct CDR3 sequences, of which less than 20% are seen a single time; about 14% belongs to the top ten. The source is a woman aged 40 to 55 with Graves' ophthalmopathy. The chain is built from TRBV10-3 and TRBJ2-7; a possible D gene is TRBD2 (5 bases). Material for sequencing was blood. The CDR3 DNA is TGTGCCATCACTGCGGACGGGGCCTACGAGCAGTACTTC. This translates into CAITADGAYEQYF.